This entry features one T cell receptor (beta chain) sequence. Its antigen is not yet known. Base qualities were left out, and no much larger clone turns up one base away. From cysteine to phenylalanine, the CDR3 is 13 amino acids long. Only CDR3 DNA is held: 39 bases, read in frame from base 1. Trimming costs V 3 bases and J 5 bases, and their ends lie 8 bases apart. Sequences KGHSH (CDR1) and LQKENI (CDR2) are obtained from the germline V gene. The immunoSEQ Assay, a bias-controlled multiplex PCR, was used to amplify TCRbeta CDR3 regions from genomic DNA. The original pipeline was this. Nucleated cell counts per sample were estimated from amplification of reference gene primers within the assay. To quantify the absolute abundance of each unique TCRbeta CDR3 rearrangement, sequence reads were collapsed and filtered. For each sample, productive Simpson clonality was calculated as the square root of Simpson's diversity index over productive rearrangements. What TCRdb holds here is the immuneACCESS table cut down to in-frame rearrangements. Part of the clones is not present; checked against another copy, under half of the missing clones reflect an unresolved V gene, and the others are unexplained. Clone size and V and J calls were adopted from that table, with D and trimming inferred from the DNA. The sample data list about 98,000 clones, and about 80% of these were observed just once. In total, the top ten clones hold 3.5% to 5% of the sample.

The data belong to a study of blood T cell repertoires in COVID-19 (dated by TCRdb to 2018 to 2020). Some background on the complete study: Samples covering the acute and convalescent phases of COVID-19 were provided by collaborators in the United States, Italy and Spain. The material from the prospective study consisted of cDNA or gDNA derived from T cells, B-cell-depleted T cells, or PBMCs. Deeply sampled blood TCRbeta repertoires from subjects exposed to, actively infected with, or recovered from COVID-19 were included in the dataset. The repertoires were released in a freely available public database meant as a resource for research on the immune response to SARS-CoV-2. The samples were drawn from two sources: the first 160 participants of the ongoing ImmuneRACE study, and over 950 subjects contributed by 6 global collaborators. Nearly every sample came with metadata listing a de-identified subject ID, COVID-19 status, age in years and sex. HLA class I and class II types, where available, came from metadata supplied by the sample provider rather than from assay-based typing.

Beyond this particular receptor, the publication reports: How much clinical and demographic metadata was included differed by source and by participant, and the metadata was provided uncurated.

The collaborating institutions used their own protocols to collect whole blood in K2EDTA tubes. For TCRbeta analysis, collaborator samples were shipped as frozen whole blood, as isolated PBMCs, or as DNA extracted from either sample type. Specimen: peripheral blood. The chain couples TRBV18 to TRBJ1-5, with an unclear D gene assignment. The clonotype was recovered from a man aged 60 to 75 with acute or convalescent COVID-19. The CDR3: CASSPSVDQPQHF. The nucleotides read TGTGCCAGCTCACCGTCGGTTGATCAGCCCCAGCATTTT. With the rest looked up from the reference TRBV18 and TRBJ1-5 genes rather than sequenced, the full variable domain is NAGVMQNPRHLVRRRGQEARLRCSPMKGHSHVYWYRQLPEEGLKFMVYLQKENIIDESGMPKERFSAEFPKEGPSILRIQQVVRGDSAAYFCASSPSVDQPQHFGDGTRLSIL.